The rows below give T cell receptor beta chains drawn from one sample of a study of tumor-infiltrating lymphocytes in localized non-small cell lung cancer. Libraries were prepared by immunoSEQ multiplex PCR; TCRdb keeps only in-frame clonotypes and omits some of them. In the table there are about 13,000 clones, 70% to 80% of which are singletons. The sample taken for sequencing was lung tumor tissue. These TCRs come from a human donor with non-small cell lung cancer. Each CDR3 is given with its conserved first and last residue. Fields, in order: J gene, D gene, clone size, V gene, CDR3 protein, CDR3 DNA. The D gene is left open where the match is weak. Rows give clone size only sometimes, using once, few, many, or a class for an expanded clone.

j_gene: TRBJ2-2
d_gene: TRBD1
abundance: -
v_gene: TRBV5-5
CDR3aa: CASSADRDTGELFF
CDR3nt: TGTGCCAGCAGCGCGGACAGGGACACCGGGGAGCTGTTTTTT

j_gene: TRBJ2-3
d_gene: TRBD2
abundance: -
v_gene: TRBV7-2
CDR3aa: CASSWTSGSTDTQYF
CDR3nt: TGTGCCAGCAGCTGGACTAGCGGTTCCACAGATACGCAGTATTTT

j_gene: TRBJ1-4
d_gene: TRBD1
abundance: -
v_gene: TRBV9
CDR3aa: CASSVGQVANEKLFF
CDR3nt: TGTGCCAGCAGCGTTGGACAGGTAGCTAATGAAAAACTGTTTTTT

j_gene: TRBJ1-6
d_gene: -
abundance: large
v_gene: TRBV7-2
CDR3aa: CASSLGAAMYSPLHF
CDR3nt: TGTGCCAGCAGCTTAGGAGCAGCCATGTATTCACCCCTCCACTTT

j_gene: TRBJ2-1
d_gene: -
abundance: -
v_gene: TRBV11-2
CDR3aa: CASSLLLNNEQFF
CDR3nt: TGTGCCAGCAGCTTACTACTGAACAATGAGCAGTTCTTC

j_gene: TRBJ1-1
d_gene: -
abundance: -
v_gene: TRBV6-6
CDR3aa: CASHSPGGSVTEAFF
CDR3nt: TGTGCCAGTCACTCCCCCGGGGGCAGCGTCACTGAAGCTTTCTTT

j_gene: TRBJ1-4
d_gene: -
abundance: -
v_gene: TRBV5-4
CDR3aa: CASSLGNGLNEKLFF
CDR3nt: TGTGCCAGCAGCTTGGGTAATGGGCTAAATGAAAAACTGTTTTTT

j_gene: TRBJ2-7
d_gene: -
abundance: -
v_gene: TRBV28
CDR3aa: CASSNRGYEQYF
CDR3nt: TGTGCCAGCAGTAATCGGGGATACGAGCAGTACTTC

j_gene: TRBJ1-5
d_gene: -
abundance: -
v_gene: TRBV2
CDR3aa: CASSVRDGGNQPQHF
CDR3nt: TGTGCCAGCAGTGTTCGGGACGGTGGCAATCAGCCCCAGCATTTT

j_gene: TRBJ1-5
d_gene: -
abundance: -
v_gene: TRBV4-1
CDR3aa: CASSPSPGFRQPQHF
CDR3nt: TGCGCCAGCAGCCCCAGCCCAGGGTTTCGTCAGCCCCAGCATTTT

j_gene: TRBJ1-6
d_gene: TRBD1
abundance: few
v_gene: TRBV6-5
CDR3aa: CASKWDSHNSPLHF
CDR3nt: TGTGCCAGCAAGTGGGACAGCCATAATTCACCCCTCCACTTT

j_gene: TRBJ2-7
d_gene: -
abundance: -
v_gene: TRBV19
CDR3aa: CASSWAGGVGEQYF
CDR3nt: TGTGCCAGTAGCTGGGCCGGGGGAGTCGGCGAGCAGTACTTC

j_gene: TRBJ2-7
d_gene: TRBD2
abundance: -
v_gene: TRBV11-2
CDR3aa: CASSLEVAGGYEQYF
CDR3nt: TGTGCCAGCAGCTTAGAGGTAGCGGGAGGGTACGAGCAGTACTTC

j_gene: TRBJ2-5
d_gene: -
abundance: -
v_gene: TRBV7-8
CDR3aa: CASSLRRQGNQETQYF
CDR3nt: TGTGCCAGCAGCTTACGGCGCCAGGGAAACCAAGAGACCCAGTACTTC

j_gene: TRBJ1-5
d_gene: -
abundance: -
v_gene: TRBV29-1
CDR3aa: CSVEGRGRQPQHF
CDR3nt: TGCAGCGTTGAGGGTAGGGGACGTCAGCCCCAGCATTTT

j_gene: TRBJ2-5
d_gene: -
abundance: once
v_gene: TRBV18
CDR3aa: CASSPRGVGAVETQYF
CDR3nt: TGTGCCAGCTCACCCCGAGGAGTTGGGGCTGTGGAGACCCAGTACTTC

j_gene: TRBJ2-1
d_gene: TRBD2
abundance: once
v_gene: TRBV14
CDR3aa: CASSQVIAGGPNEQFF
CDR3nt: TGTGCCAGCAGCCAGGTCATAGCGGGAGGTCCCAATGAGCAGTTCTTC

j_gene: TRBJ1-5
d_gene: -
abundance: -
v_gene: TRBV2
CDR3aa: CASSAGTASQPQHF
CDR3nt: TGTGCCAGCAGCGCAGGGACGGCGTCTCAGCCCCAGCATTTT

j_gene: TRBJ2-1
d_gene: TRBD2
abundance: -
v_gene: TRBV5-1
CDR3aa: CASSLGPGLAGGNSYNEQFF
CDR3nt: TGCGCCAGCAGCTTGGGACCGGGACTAGCGGGAGGTAACTCCTACAATGAGCAGTTCTTC

j_gene: TRBJ2-7
d_gene: -
abundance: few
v_gene: TRBV5-6
CDR3aa: CASSFDSSYEQYF
CDR3nt: TGTGCCAGCAGCTTTGACTCTTCCTACGAGCAGTACTTC

j_gene: TRBJ2-7
d_gene: TRBD1
abundance: -
v_gene: TRBV5-8
CDR3aa: CASSLTGTGVYEQYF
CDR3nt: TGTGCCAGCAGCCTCACCGGGACAGGGGTCTACGAGCAGTACTTC

j_gene: TRBJ2-7
d_gene: TRBD2
abundance: -
v_gene: TRBV7-8
CDR3aa: CASSLVVLADTYEQYF
CDR3nt: TGTGCCAGCAGCTTAGTAGTACTAGCGGACACCTACGAGCAGTACTTC

j_gene: TRBJ2-1
d_gene: TRBD2
abundance: -
v_gene: TRBV6-1
CDR3aa: CASRASGLYNEQFF
CDR3nt: TGTGCCAGCAGAGCTAGCGGATTATACAATGAGCAGTTCTTC

j_gene: TRBJ1-2
d_gene: TRBD1
abundance: -
v_gene: TRBV14
CDR3aa: CASSQALQGDYGYTF
CDR3nt: TGTGCCAGCAGCCAAGCTCTACAGGGGGACTATGGCTACACCTTC

j_gene: TRBJ1-2
d_gene: TRBD1
abundance: -
v_gene: TRBV4-1
CDR3aa: CASSPDRGQWYGYTF
CDR3nt: TGCGCCAGCAGCCCAGACAGGGGGCAATGGTATGGCTACACCTTC

j_gene: TRBJ1-1
d_gene: -
abundance: -
v_gene: TRBV7-9
CDR3aa: CASSLYSANTEAFF
CDR3nt: TGTGCCAGCAGCTTATACAGCGCCAACACTGAAGCTTTCTTT

j_gene: TRBJ2-1
d_gene: TRBD2
abundance: -
v_gene: TRBV4-3
CDR3aa: CASSQDFGTSGRNEQFF
CDR3nt: TGCGCCAGCAGCCAAGATTTCGGGACTAGCGGGAGAAATGAGCAGTTCTTC

j_gene: TRBJ1-3
d_gene: -
abundance: -
v_gene: TRBV5-1
CDR3aa: CASSRTAGVGNTIYF
CDR3nt: TGCGCCAGCAGCCGGACTGCGGGCGTTGGAAACACCATATATTTT

j_gene: TRBJ2-5
d_gene: -
abundance: once
v_gene: TRBV6-1
CDR3aa: CASNMGPVGTQYF
CDR3nt: TGTGCCAGCAACATGGGGCCCGTAGGGACCCAGTACTTC

j_gene: TRBJ2-5
d_gene: TRBD2
abundance: -
v_gene: TRBV15
CDR3aa: CATAQLAGWEKETQYF
CDR3nt: TGTGCCACCGCCCAACTAGCGGGATGGGAGAAAGAGACCCAGTACTTC

j_gene: TRBJ1-5
d_gene: TRBD1
abundance: -
v_gene: TRBV19
CDR3aa: CARQGQGAAQPQHF
CDR3nt: TGTGCCAGGCAGGGACAGGGGGCGGCTCAGCCCCAGCATTTT

j_gene: TRBJ1-1
d_gene: TRBD1
abundance: -
v_gene: TRBV20-1
CDR3aa: CSALRGREAFF
CDR3nt: TGCAGTGCCCTAAGGGGGCGCGAAGCTTTCTTT

j_gene: TRBJ2-4
d_gene: TRBD1
abundance: -
v_gene: TRBV6-5
CDR3aa: CASTPGQGQNIQYF
CDR3nt: TGTGCCAGCACGCCGGGACAGGGCCAAAACATTCAGTACTTC

j_gene: TRBJ2-7
d_gene: -
abundance: once
v_gene: TRBV13
CDR3aa: CASSLGLGYEQYF
CDR3nt: TGTGCCAGCAGCTTAGGGTTGGGTTACGAGCAGTACTTC

j_gene: TRBJ1-5
d_gene: TRBD1
abundance: -
v_gene: TRBV9
CDR3aa: CASSLQGQPNQPQHF
CDR3nt: TGTGCCAGCAGCCTCCAGGGACAGCCAAATCAGCCCCAGCATTTT

j_gene: TRBJ1-5
d_gene: -
abundance: -
v_gene: TRBV19
CDR3aa: CASSMGAGDSNQPQHF
CDR3nt: TGTGCCAGTAGTATGGGGGCAGGGGATAGCAATCAGCCCCAGCATTTT

j_gene: TRBJ2-3
d_gene: -
abundance: few
v_gene: TRBV7-2
CDR3aa: CASSLYRATDTQYF
CDR3nt: TGTGCCAGCAGCTTATACAGAGCCACAGATACGCAGTATTTT

j_gene: TRBJ2-7
d_gene: -
abundance: -
v_gene: TRBV7-9
CDR3aa: CASSLSPGVYEQYF
CDR3nt: TGTGCCAGCAGCTTATCCCCAGGGGTCTACGAGCAGTACTTC

j_gene: TRBJ1-1
d_gene: -
abundance: -
v_gene: TRBV28
CDR3aa: CASSLSNILVVDENTEAFF
CDR3nt: TGTGCCAGCAGTTTATCCAATATCCTGGTCGTGGATGAGAACACTGAAGCTTTCTTT

j_gene: TRBJ2-2
d_gene: -
abundance: -
v_gene: TRBV28
CDR3aa: CASSSLGGKLFF
CDR3nt: TGTGCCAGCAGTTCCCTCGGAGGGAAGCTGTTTTTT

j_gene: TRBJ1-1
d_gene: -
abundance: -
v_gene: TRBV12-5
CDR3aa: CASGLGQLNTEAFF
CDR3nt: TGTGCTAGTGGTTTAGGGCAGTTGAACACTGAAGCTTTCTTT

j_gene: TRBJ1-2
d_gene: TRBD1
abundance: -
v_gene: TRBV5-1
CDR3aa: CASSPRTGWSGYTF
CDR3nt: TGCGCCAGCAGCCCCAGGACAGGCTGGAGTGGCTACACCTTC

j_gene: TRBJ2-7
d_gene: -
abundance: -
v_gene: TRBV2
CDR3aa: CASSLAYEQYF
CDR3nt: TGTGCCAGCAGTTTAGCCTACGAGCAGTACTTC

j_gene: TRBJ2-6
d_gene: -
abundance: -
v_gene: TRBV5-4
CDR3aa: CASSSDPSGANVLTF
CDR3nt: TGTGCCAGCAGCTCGGATCCTTCTGGGGCCAACGTCCTGACTTTC

j_gene: TRBJ2-1
d_gene: -
abundance: medium-sized
v_gene: TRBV27
CDR3aa: CASSFYNEQFF
CDR3nt: TGTGCCAGCAGTTTCTACAATGAGCAGTTCTTC

j_gene: TRBJ2-7
d_gene: TRBD1
abundance: -
v_gene: TRBV5-6
CDR3aa: CASSLGQGARLQYF
CDR3nt: TGTGCCAGCAGCCTAGGACAGGGGGCGCGTTTGCAGTACTTC